The 14 T cell receptor beta chains below all came from one sample that was sequenced in a study of radiotherapy plus CTLA-4 blockade in lung cancer. TCRdb's table, derived via immunoSEQ multiplex PCR, lists solely in-frame clones and lacks some. The profile shows about 85,000 clones, about 86% of them singletons. Sequencing was performed on peripheral blood, taken from a patient treated with radiotherapy plus ipilimumab. The source of these receptors is a human donor with non-small cell lung cancer who had a partial response to radiotherapy plus ipilimumab.

Here the CDR3 DNA reads TGTGCCAGCAGTCCCCACAGGGAGCAGTTCTTC. Protein: CASSPHREQFF. This chain connects TRBV2 to TRBJ2-1; D might be TRBD1 (5 bases). Germline V gene sequence: CDR1 SNHLY, CDR2 FYNNEI. V was pared by 5 bases and J by 10 bases, with 9 bases between. The CDR3 sequence is 11 residues long.

This chain connects TRBV2 to TRBJ2-7; D uncertain. Trimming pared 1 base from V and 0 bases from J, leaving 13 bases between. Germline CDR1 SNHLY, CDR2 FYNNEI. The CDR3 has 16 residues. This CDR3 reads CASSEVVTVYSYEQYV. The CDR3 nucleotides are TGTGCCAGCAGTGAAGTGGTAACAGTGTACTCCTACGAGCAGTACGTC.

V usage is TRBV5-6 and J usage is TRBJ1-5, with 8 bases matching TRBD1. Germline CDR1 SGHDT, CDR2 YYEEEE. This CDR3 is 15 amino acids long. Trimming at V came to 1 base and at J to 7 bases, leaving 7 bases not matched to a gene. The CDR3 DNA reads TGTGCCAGCAGCTTGTATCAGACAGGGGCCCAGCCCCAGCATTTT. It yields the protein CASSLYQTGAQPQHF.

V and J are TRBV19 and TRBJ1-3; D remains unclear. Germline V lookup: CDR1 LNHDA, CDR2 SQIVND (reference sequence). V lost 6 bases to trimming and J lost 3 bases, with 9 bases between them. The CDR3 loop spans 13 amino acids. In DNA form, the CDR3 reads TGTGCCAGTAGGGAATGGAGTGGAAACACCATATATTTT. Translation: CASREWSGNTIYF.

The chain recombines TRBV18 with TRBJ2-3; TRBD2 might be the D (5 bases). The CDR3 is 16 residues long. The V and J ends lost 6 bases and 4 bases respectively, with 20 bases between them. Germline loops: CDR1 KGHSH, CDR2 LQKENI. CDR3 residues: CASSLFDLSSADTQYF. The DNA for the CDR3 is TGTGCCAGCTCGCTTTTCGACCTGAGTAGCGCAGATACGCAGTATTTT.

The chain is built from TRBV28 and TRBJ2-3; D remains unclear. CDR1 and CDR2 from the germline V gene are MDHEN and SYDVKM. Trimming shortened V by 8 bases and J by 0 bases, and 9 bases separated the two germline ends. This CDR3 region has 13 residues. The CDR3 DNA is TGTGCCAGCTCCATGGGCAGCACAGATACGCAGTATTTT. Encoded protein: CASSMGSTDTQYF.

The chain links TRBV9 to TRBJ2-1; TRBD1 might be the D (5 bases). CDR1 SGDLS and CDR2 YYNGEE come from the germline V gene. Trimming took off 4 bases at V and 0 bases at J, with 11 bases between the two ends. The CDR3 has 15 amino acids. The CDR3 here is CASSFDSFSYNEQFF. The CDR3 DNA reads TGTGCCAGCAGCTTTGACAGTTTCTCCTACAATGAGCAGTTCTTC.

For the CDR3, the DNA is TGCGCCAGCAGTCCGGGACTGAGGAATGAGCAGTTCTTC. Its translation: CASSPGLRNEQFF. This chain joins TRBV10-1 and TRBJ2-1, with a weak D call TRBD2 (6 bases). The CDR3 has 13 amino acids. The ends were cut back, 5 bases at V and 7 bases at J, with 12 bases in the middle. Germline CDR1 reads WNHNN; CDR2 reads SYGVQD (reference sequence).

The V gene is TRBV5-4, the J gene TRBJ1-4, with 11 bases matching TRBD1. Unmatched junction bases numbered 5, after V lost 4 bases and J lost 3 bases. Germline values: CDR1 SGHNT, CDR2 YYREEE (reference sequence). The length of the CDR3 is 16 residues. The CDR3 sequence is CASSGQGAGANEKLFF. CDR3 DNA: TGTGCCAGCAGCGGACAGGGGGCCGGAGCTAATGAAAAACTGTTTTTT.

As to this clone: One junction end does not reproduce the germline sequence, and a read error may be involved. Other DNA sequences of this sample code for an identical CDR3. The chain is built from TRBV6-5 and TRBJ2-4; no firm D call. The CDR3 is 15 residues long. Germline V gives CDR1 MNHEY, CDR2 SVGAGI. The CDR3 region has the DNA TGCGCCAGCAGTTACGTCGGGTCTGGCAAAAACATTCAGTACTTC. Its protein is CASSYVGSGKNIQYF.

The rearrangement uses TRBV7-2 and TRBJ1-2, with no clear D. The CDR3 has 13 residues. Germline V gene lookup returns CDR1 SGHTA and CDR2 FQGNSA. Between the trimmed V and J ends, which lost 1 base and 7 bases, there was a span of 10 bases. The CDR3 region is CASSLGGQRGYTF. CDR3 coding DNA: TGTGCCAGCAGCTTAGGCGGGCAGCGTGGCTACACCTTC.

V is TRBV30 and J is TRBJ2-1, with TRBD2 identical over 14 bases. CDR3 length: 15 residues. Unmatched junction bases numbered 4, after V lost 3 bases and J lost 6 bases. Germline V gives CDR1 GTSNPN, CDR2 SVGIG (reference sequence). CDR3 protein: CAWSAGLAGANEQFF. The DNA for the CDR3 is TGTGCCTGGAGCGCGGGACTAGCGGGAGCCAATGAGCAGTTCTTC. The variable domain in full, with the rest retrieved from reference TRBV30 and TRBJ2-1, is SQTIHQWPATLVQPVGSPLSLECTVEGTSNPNLYWYRQAAGRGLQLLFYSVGIGQISSEVPQNLSASRPQDRQFILSSKKLLLSDSGFYLCAWSAGLAGANEQFFGPGTRLTVL.

V is TRBV27 and J is TRBJ2-2; the D is unclear. The CDR3 loop spans 15 amino acids. V was cut by 3 bases and J by 0 bases, with 8 bases left in between. From germline, CDR1 is MNHEY and CDR2 SMNVEV (reference sequence). The CDR3 nucleotides are TGTGCCAGCAGTTTGATCCCAGCGAACACCGGGGAGCTGTTTTTT. Protein product: CASSLIPANTGELFF.

This chain connects TRBV2 to TRBJ2-1; 12 bases are shared with TRBD2. Germline values: CDR1 SNHLY, CDR2 FYNNEI. The CDR3 runs 15 residues. With V trimmed by 7 bases and J by 5 bases, 6 bases remained unmatched. CDR3 nucleotide sequence: TGTGCCAGCAAGACCGGACTAGCGGGGAACAATGAGCAGTTCTTC. It codes for CASKTGLAGNNEQFF.